This TCR beta chain was documented in a study of T cells in Graves' hyperthyroidism and ophthalmopathy. RNA transcripts yielded amplified TCR beta CDR3 regions. First-round RT-PCR with HTBI primers amplified the TCR CDR3 region. TCRdb itself ran the multiplex PCR reads through MiXCR, one entry per CDR3 protein. The table has a few hundred thousand distinct CDR3 sequences, roughly 18% seen once. With 0 bases removed from V and 5 bases from J, the gap between germline ends came to 4 bases. The CDR3 sequence is 12 residues long. Germline lookup yields CDR1 SGHTA and CDR2 FQGNSA. This clonotype occurred many times. Graves' hyperthyroidism was deemed stable given no ophthalmopathy progression within 18 months. Patients aged 18 to 65 had newly diagnosed hyperthyroidism that had lasted under 2 months. Patients having uncontrolled infection, another autoimmune disease, pregnancy or lactation were not included. Diagnosis rested on symptoms, serum thyroxine and TRAb, thyroid ultrasound, and orbital computed tomography.

The sequence derives from a man in his forties with Graves' hyperthyroidism. The sequencing input was blood. The V and J genes are TRBV7-2 and TRBJ2-5; D gene ambiguous. CDR3 in amino acids: CASSLAVETQYF. The CDR3 DNA follows: TGTGCCAGCAGCTTAGCGGTGGAGACCCAGTACTTC.